This T cell receptor beta chain was sequenced during a study of blood T cells in healthy people across ages (dated by TCRdb to between 2015 and 2016). About the study as a whole: In model experiments, roughly one uniquely barcoded TCR beta cDNA molecule per two T cells was captured by template switching. To track age-related changes in TCR beta repertoire diversity, the study relied on deep sequencing normalized with unique cDNA molecular identifiers. Donors were grouped into four age groups: young (average approximately 15 years), middle-aged (under 40), aged (around 56) and long-lived (approximately 81). Donors of different ages were randomly distributed across sequencing lanes to avoid experimental bias. Two additional independent replicas of 1 million unique cDNA reads from the same blood draw were analyzed for two donors (one aged 18 to 30 and one aged 80 or older). Broad study findings and their caveats: As age increased, observed TCR beta diversity per million T cells dropped in a roughly linear way, and a significant reduction was already evident by age 40. Compared with the aged group, more naive CD4+ T cells, fewer expanded clones and increased TCR diversity were shown by the long-lived group, suggesting age selection. Donor CMV infection status was unknown, potentially confounding age-related changes in expanded clonotypes. A strong correlation was found between observed TCR beta diversity and the percentage of naive T cells measured by flow cytometry. Estimates of total diversity based on one million sequenced T cells were considered lower bounds and underestimates. Since profiling was done on bulk unsorted PBMCs, naive and antigen-experienced compartments could not be conclusively compared.

As to this clonotype: It lacks a known antigen. Per-nucleotide qualities are absent, and no much larger clonotype sits a single base away.

Libraries were made using 5' RACE. TCRdb names Illumina HiSeq 2500 as the instrument used. A second roughly 7 to 12 cycle PCR used a sample-barcoded 5' primer and a J-beta primer mix. A unique molecular identifier was introduced onto each TCR beta cDNA molecule by a template-switch 5' adaptor carrying 12 random nucleotides. Each sample yielded at least 2.5 million CDR3-containing paired-end reads. The Mint cDNA synthesis kit, primed by a TRBC-specific oligonucleotide, was used to synthesize first-strand cDNA from all RNA. All cDNA was treated with uracil-DNA glycosylase and then went through a first 18-cycle PCR with the universal primers M1SS and BC2_uni_R. From the authors' description of their analysis: Normalization of each sample was performed by random selection of 1 million high-quality reads, each carrying a distinct molecular identifier. Instead of being binned into consensus sequences, reads with shared molecular identifiers were discarded. MiTCR, with a Q25 quality threshold and the strictest error-elimination algorithm, was used for CDR3 identification, clonotype clustering and error correction. Lower-bound total TCR beta diversity was estimated with a nonparametric unseen species model using Euler transformation. TCRdb reanalyzed the raw reads on its own, using fastp at Q25 for trimming and MiXCR for clone calling, and kept in-frame beta chains. Records with the same CDR3 protein are collapsed into one entry carrying the most frequent genes and DNA. V and J calls and clone size were set by TCRdb, not the authors. In this sample the table shows just over 1 million distinct CDR3 sequences, 40% to 45% of which occur a single time. Over 15% of the sample rests with the top ten.

From the cysteine through the phenylalanine, the CDR3 covers 15 amino acids. Only the CDR3 DNA stays, 45 bases, in frame from base 1. CDR1 and CDR2 are drawn from the germline V gene: SGHTA, FQGNSA. Trimming removed 5 bases from V and 0 bases from J, leaving 14 bases between the germline ends. The donors were roughly 38 Caucasian individuals from Russia, aged 6 to 90 years, who were systemically healthy. Roughly 9.5 milliliters of peripheral blood were drawn from each donor into EDTA-treated Vacutainer tubes. Ficoll-Paque density-gradient centrifugation was used to isolate PBMCs, with at least 7 million per sample. Trizol reagent was used to extract total RNA from the PBMCs, yielding at least 6 micrograms per sample. The percentages of naive CD45RAhigh/CD27high T cells were determined by flow cytometry on a PBMC aliquot from every donor.

What was sequenced was blood. The clonotype comes from a woman aged 60-75 years in good health. The chain employs TRBV7-2 and TRBJ2-7; a tentative D match to TRBD2 spans 6 bases. The DNA sequence is TGTGCCAGCAGCCTAGTACGGGGGAGCTCCTACGAGCAGTACTTC. It translates to CASSLVRGSSYEQYF.